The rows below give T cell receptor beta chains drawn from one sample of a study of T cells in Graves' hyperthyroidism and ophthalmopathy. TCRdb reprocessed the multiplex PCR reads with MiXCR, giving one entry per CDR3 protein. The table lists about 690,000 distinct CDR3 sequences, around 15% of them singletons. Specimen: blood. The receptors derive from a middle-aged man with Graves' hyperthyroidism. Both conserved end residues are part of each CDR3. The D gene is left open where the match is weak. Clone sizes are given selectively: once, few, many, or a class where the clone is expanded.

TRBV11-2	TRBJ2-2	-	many	CASGRQNIDTGELFF	TGTGCCAGCGGGCGGCAGAATATAGACACCGGGGAGCTGTTTTTT
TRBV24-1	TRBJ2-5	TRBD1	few	CATSDFGDRPQETQYF	TGTGCCACCAGTGATTTCGGGGACAGGCCTCAAGAGACCCAGTACTTC
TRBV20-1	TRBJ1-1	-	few	CSAPSGPRAWAFF	TGCAGTGCTCCCTCGGGCCCCCGAGCCTGGGCTTTCTTT
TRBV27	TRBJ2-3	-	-	CASSFGSFLPSTDTQYF	TGTGCCAGCAGTTTCGGGTCCTTTCTTCCTAGCACAGATACGCAGTATTTT
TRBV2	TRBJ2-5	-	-	CASSRSLAWETQYF	TGTGCCAGCAGTCGTTCTCTAGCGTGGGAGACCCAGTACTTC
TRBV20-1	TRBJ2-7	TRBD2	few	CSATWTSGRVGEQYF	TGCAGTGCTACATGGACTAGCGGGAGGGTGGGAGAGCAGTACTTC
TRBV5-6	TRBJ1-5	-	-	CASSFYIAASNQPQHF	TGTGCCAGCAGCTTTTACATTGCTGCTAGCAATCAGCCCCAGCATTTT
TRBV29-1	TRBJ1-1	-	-	CSAEGENTEAFF	TGCAGCGCTGAAGGAGAGAACACTGAAGCTTTCTTT
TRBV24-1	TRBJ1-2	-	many	CATSEGSAVYGYTF	TGTGCCACCAGTGAAGGATCTGCGGTCTATGGCTACACCTTC
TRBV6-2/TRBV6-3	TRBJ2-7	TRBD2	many	CASSSWGTSGSSFYEQYF	TGTGCCAGCAGTTCCTGGGGGACTAGCGGGAGCTCTTTCTACGAGCAGTACTTC
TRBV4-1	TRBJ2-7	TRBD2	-	CASSHEHLLAEVQEQYF	TGCGCCAGCAGCCACGAACACTTACTAGCGGAAGTCCAAGAGCAGTACTTC
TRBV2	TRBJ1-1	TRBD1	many	CASSRDSGTEAFF	TGTGCCAGCAGCCGGGACAGCGGCACTGAAGCTTTCTTT
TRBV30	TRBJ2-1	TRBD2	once	CAWALAGERVF	TGTGCCTGGGCTCTAGCGGGAGAGAGGGTCTTC
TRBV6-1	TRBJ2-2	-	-	CAIPSSTGELFF	TGTGCCATTCCTTCTTCCACCGGGGAGCTGTTTTTT
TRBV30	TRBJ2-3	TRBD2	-	CAWGFTSGGTTDTQYF	TGTGCCTGGGGATTTACTAGCGGGGGGACCACAGATACGCAGTATTTT